This passage covers 10 T cell receptor beta chains from one sample sequenced in a study of T cell responses to AZD1222 COVID-19 vaccine (dated by TCRdb to the early 2020s). Libraries came from the immunoSEQ multiplex PCR assay. TCRdb provides this immuneACCESS table in a form limited to in-frame rearrangements. Some clones are lacking; in checked studies, under half of them reflect an unresolved V gene, and why the rest are absent is not known. For this sample there are approximately 190,000 clones; approximately 91% appear just once. Of the sample, 0.95% to 1% is held by the ten largest clones. The time point label, read with the paper, signifies: baseline before first vaccination. Sequencing was performed on peripheral blood, taken on day 0 of AZD1222 vaccination. The receptor set was obtained from an adult in good health.

The chain employs TRBV2 and TRBJ1-1; D is uncertain. The CDR3 contains 12 residues. Germline CDR1 is SNHLY and CDR2 is FYNNEI. V was cut by 2 bases and J by 5 bases, with 6 bases left in between. CDR3 sequence (DNA): TGTGCCAGCAGTGAATCGATAACTGAAGCTTTCTTT. Protein sequence: CASSESITEAFF.

The CDR3 sequence: CASNKTPGDRRNNYGYTF. The CDR3 nucleotides read TGTGCCAGCAACAAAACGCCGGGCGACAGAAGAAATAACTATGGCTACACCTTC. The V call is TRBV7-9, the J call TRBJ1-2; TRBD1 is a possible D gene (5 bases). The germline gives CDR1 SEHNR, CDR2 FQNEAQ (reference sequence). V shed 7 bases and J shed 1 base, with 25 bases lying between them. The CDR3 is 18 residues long.

The chain is built from TRBV4-1 and TRBJ2-7; D gene uncertain. Trimming took off 1 base at V and 1 base at J, with 8 bases between the two ends. Germline V CDR1 and CDR2: MGHRA, YSYEKL. The CDR3 is made up of 14 amino acids. Here the CDR3 DNA reads TGCGCCAGCAGCCAAGCAGCTTCGTCCTACGAGCAGTACTTC. It encodes CASSQAASSYEQYF.

This chain joins TRBV6-5 and TRBJ1-2; weak D call: TRBD1 (6 bases). V was cut by 6 bases and J by 4 bases, with 15 bases left in between. The CDR3 totals 14 residues. The germline gives CDR1 MNHEY, CDR2 SVGAGI. CDR3 region: CASSRLKQGYGYTF. The CDR3 DNA reads as TGTGCCAGCAGCCGATTAAAACAGGGCTATGGCTACACCTTC.

This chain joins TRBV6-5 and TRBJ2-7; TRBD2 aligns across 10 bases. After removal of 2 bases from V and 4 bases from J, the junction contained 5 bases not matched to a gene. The CDR3 totals 15 residues. Germline-derived CDR1 and CDR2 are MNHEY and SVGAGI. The CDR3 here is CASSYRVAGGYEQYF. DNA for the CDR3: TGTGCCAGCAGTTACAGGGTAGCGGGGGGATACGAGCAGTACTTC.

This clone was recorded once. Here the CDR3 DNA reads TGCAGTGCTAGCGGCAGGGAAGCTTTCTTT. As protein: CSASGREAFF. This chain links TRBV20-1 with TRBJ1-1; D is ambiguous. V was pared by 3 bases and J by 8 bases, with 7 bases between. Per germline, CDR1 DFQATT and CDR2 SNEGSKA (reference sequence). The CDR3 is made up of 10 amino acids.

The CDR3 reads CATSDPGQGGGYTF. The CDR3 nucleotides read TGTGCCACCAGTGACCCCGGACAGGGTGGAGGCTACACCTTC. The chain couples TRBV24-1 to TRBJ1-2; 8 nucleotides agree with TRBD1. CDR3 length: 14 amino acids. Trimming took 4 bases from V and 8 from J; bases not matched to a gene: 8. Germline V gene sequence: CDR1 KGHDR, CDR2 SFDVKD.

This clone was observed a few times. CDR3 sequence: CASTSWGQGDTEAFF. The CDR3 nucleotides are TGTGCCAGCACCTCCTGGGGGCAGGGGGACACTGAAGCTTTCTTT. V is TRBV2 and J is TRBJ1-1; 7 positions agree with TRBD1. From germline, CDR1 is SNHLY and CDR2 FYNNEI. CDR3 length: 15 amino acids. Trimming cost V 7 bases and J 3 bases; bases outside gene matches: 11.

The chain employs TRBV9 and TRBJ2-2; 7 bases match TRBD1. V lost 0 bases to trimming and J lost 2 bases; unmatched junction nucleotides: 7. The CDR3 runs 17 residues. Germline CDR1 and CDR2: SGDLS and YYNGEE. The CDR3 is CASSVVDTGANTGELFF. The DNA of the CDR3 is TGTGCCAGCAGCGTAGTGGACACAGGGGCCAACACCGGGGAGCTGTTTTTT.

The V gene is TRBV15, the J gene TRBJ2-7; D is perhaps TRBD1 (5 bases). Germline V gives CDR1 LNHNV, CDR2 YYDKDF (reference sequence). V was pared by 5 bases and J by 0 bases, with 14 bases between. CDR3 length: 15 amino acids. CDR3: CATSQYSDSSYEQYF. CDR3 DNA: TGTGCCACCAGCCAATACTCTGACAGCTCCTACGAGCAGTACTTC.